Below are 2 T cell receptor beta chains sequenced from a single sample in a study of T cells in Graves' hyperthyroidism and ophthalmopathy. Authors of the study amplified TCR beta CDR3 regions from RNA transcripts. The TCR CDR3 was amplified in a first-round RT-PCR using the HTBI primer set. TCRdb ran MiXCR on the multiplex PCR reads and lists one entry per CDR3 protein. The table shows around 600,000 distinct CDR3 sequences, with about 15% occurring only once. Sequencing was carried out using blood. Receptors originate from a woman aged 25 to 39 with Graves' hyperthyroidism.

This clonotype was picked up many times. The rearrangement links TRBV5-8 to TRBJ1-4; 7 bases map to TRBD1. V was pared by 0 bases and J by 5 bases, with 4 bases of the junction left unmatched. The CDR3 extends over 15 amino acids. Germline V gives CDR1 SGHTS, CDR2 YDEGEE. CDR3 sequence reads: CASSLEGAVNEKLFF. The CDR3, as DNA: TGTGCCAGCAGCTTGGAGGGGGCAGTGAATGAAAAACTGTTTTTT.

This clonotype was seen only once. A read error is possible here, since a much larger clone lies one base away. The rearrangement links TRBV27 to TRBJ2-1; the D gene could be TRBD1 or TRBD2 (5 bases each). From germline, CDR1 is MNHEY and CDR2 SMNVEV (reference sequence). The CDR3 has 14 amino acids. The CDR3 DNA sequence: TGTGCCAGCAGTTGGGGCGGAGACTACGATGAGCAGTTCTTC. This encodes CASSWGGDYDEQFF.